This T cell receptor beta chain was observed in a study of T cell repertoires in cytomegalovirus infection. In the study overall: A matching HLA type, together with CMV infection, was signaled by public TCR beta signatures. General study points: The cumulative frequency of public TCR beta families distinguished individuals who carried CMV together with the relevant HLA. Ex vivo responses were dominated by HLA-C-restricted CMV-specific TCR beta clonotypes.

V dropped 2 bases and J dropped 5 bases, with 15 bases sitting between them. Germline values: CDR1 MDHEN, CDR2 SYDVKM. The CDR3 runs 15 residues. TCRdb independently ran MiXCR on the reads; one entry per CDR3 protein. The data contain some 320,000 distinct CDR3 sequences, 8% to 9.5% of them singletons. This clonotype was counted only a few times. The antigen remains unidentified. The rearrangement links TRBV28 to TRBJ1-1, with no clear D. The origin of this receptor is a human donor in good health (CMV status not recorded). Some clones in this sample may be carry-over from other donors' samples. Sequenced sample: PBMCs. This chain's CDR3 is CASSLIGEGGTEAFF. The DNA of the CDR3 is TGTGCCAGCAGTTTAATCGGGGAAGGAGGAACTGAAGCTTTCTTT.